A single sample gave rise to the 18 T cell receptor beta chains below, sequenced in a study of shared clonotypes between healthy human individuals. Naive CD8 cells were CD45RO-negative, positively selected for CCR7, excluding terminally differentiated effector memory CD45RA+ cells. Here immunoSEQ multiplex PCR was the method, and the copy in TCRdb shows in-frame clones only, minus some. The table includes almost 700,000 clones, roughly 94% detected once. What was sequenced was naive CD8+ T cells sorted from blood. Source of these receptors: a man younger than 45 in good health.

This clone has just a few counts. The sample holds other DNA sequences that translate to the same CDR3. The chain combines TRBV7-9 with TRBJ1-1; D uncertain. Trimming removed 5 bases at V and 2 bases at J, with 9 bases between. The CDR3 is made up of 13 amino acids. CDR1 is SEHNR and CDR2 is FQNEAQ in the germline V gene (reference sequence). The CDR3 DNA reads as TGTGCCAGCAGCCCCTCAGGTAACACTGAAGCTTTCTTT. Its protein is CASSPSGNTEAFF. Using reference TRBV7-9 and TRBJ1-1 for the parts outside the CDR3, the full variable domain is DTGVSQNPRHKITKRGQNVTFRCDPISEHNRLYWYRQTLGQGPEFLTYFQNEAQLEKSRLLSDRFSAERPKGSFSTLEIQRTEQGDSAMYLCASSPSGNTEAFFGQGTRLTVV.

This chain uses TRBV6-5 with TRBJ2-7; D is uncertain. Trimming left V 7 bases short and J 2 bases short, with 12 bases between. The CDR3 has 13 amino acids. Germline V gene sequence: CDR1 MNHEY, CDR2 SVGAGI. The CDR3: CASKFCPPYEQYF. CDR3 DNA sequence: TGTGCCAGCAAGTTCTGTCCCCCCTACGAGCAGTACTTC.

This rearrangement joins TRBV9 to TRBJ1-1; 8 nucleotides line up with TRBD1. The CDR3 runs to 14 residues. The V gene's germline CDR1 is SGDLS and CDR2 YYNGEE. Trimming at V came to 0 bases and at J to 6 bases, leaving 4 bases not matched to a gene. The CDR3 bases are TGTGCCAGCAGCGTAGTAGTACAGGGGGCTGAAGCTTTCTTT. Its protein product is CASSVVVQGAEAFF.

The chain recombines TRBV28 with TRBJ1-2, with D possibly matching TRBD1 (6 bases). Germline-derived CDR1 and CDR2 are MDHEN and SYDVKM. Trimming took off 3 bases at V and 2 bases at J, with 13 bases between the two ends. The CDR3 has 15 amino acids. The CDR3 DNA follows: TGTGCCAGCAGTTTTCGGGGGGCGCCCAACTATGGCTACACCTTC. Protein product: CASSFRGAPNYGYTF.

This chain connects TRBV4-3 to TRBJ2-1, with 7 bases identical to TRBD2. The CDR3 length is 17 residues. CDR1 is LGHNA, CDR2 YSLEER, per germline. V lost 1 base to trimming and J lost 0 bases; unmatched junction nucleotides: 6. Written as DNA, the CDR3 is TGCGCCAGCAGCCAAGTTGGAGGACTAGTCTCCTACAATGAGCAGTTCTTC. Translating gives CASSQVGGLVSYNEQFF.

The chain is built from TRBV5-1 and TRBJ1-2, with 10 bases identical to TRBD1. With 4 bases clipped from V and 5 bases from J, the junction kept 14 bases outside the gene matches. CDR1 SGHRS and CDR2 YFSETQ come from the germline V gene. The CDR3 contains 17 residues. CDR3: CASSPRTGGSVGYGYTF. The CDR3 nucleotides read TGCGCCAGCAGCCCCCGGACAGGGGGGAGTGTGGGATATGGCTACACCTTC.

This sequence joins TRBV4-1 and TRBJ2-3; 7 nucleotides match TRBD1. Unmatched junction bases numbered 2, after V lost 0 bases and J lost 2 bases. Germline V gene sequence: CDR1 MGHRA, CDR2 YSYEKL. The CDR3 contains 15 residues. This CDR3 reads CASSQDEGATDTQYF. CDR3 coding DNA: TGCGCCAGCAGCCAAGATGAGGGGGCCACAGATACGCAGTATTTT.

This sequence joins TRBV29-1 and TRBJ2-2; D gene unclear. This CDR3 is built from 11 residues. V gave up 7 bases and J gave up 5 bases, with 8 bases separating them. CDR1 is SQVTM, CDR2 ANQGSEA, per germline. The CDR3 DNA sequence: TGCAGCGCCGTCCAGACCGGGGAGCTGTTTTTT. Translated, it gives CSAVQTGELFF.

This clone appeared a single time. The chain recombines TRBV7-9 with TRBJ2-5; the D is unclear. Trimming cost V 5 bases and J 6 bases, with 16 bases left between them. The germline V gene has CDR1 SEHNR and CDR2 FQNEAQ (reference sequence). The CDR3 runs to 14 residues. The CDR3 loop is CASSLPDRQKTQYF. The CDR3 DNA reads TGTGCCAGCAGCCTACCGGACCGTCAGAAGACCCAGTACTTC.

CDR3 DNA: TGTGCCAGTAGCCTTACAGATTACTACGAGCAGTACTTC. Residues: CASSLTDYYEQYF. The rearrangement links TRBV19 to TRBJ2-7; D not certain. Deletions cut 6 bases from V and 3 bases from J, with 12 bases between. Germline CDR1 LNHDA, CDR2 SQIVND (reference sequence). The CDR3 sequence is 13 residues long.

The chain carries TRBV2 and TRBJ2-1, with TRBD2 identical over 7 bases. J was trimmed by 4 bases and V by 4 bases; bases with no gene match: 13. The CDR3 spans 17 residues. Germline V gives CDR1 SNHLY, CDR2 FYNNEI. This CDR3 reads CASSGSSGSTPYNEQFF. The CDR3 coding sequence is TGTGCCAGCAGTGGGTCTAGCGGCTCCACCCCGTACAATGAGCAGTTCTTC.

As DNA, the CDR3 is TGTGCCAGCAGCTTAGTGGCGACAGGGGCCTACGAGCAGTACTTC. Translated, it gives CASSLVATGAYEQYF. The rearrangement joins TRBV7-9 to TRBJ2-7; 8 nucleotides agree with TRBD1. The CDR3 runs 15 residues. With 1 base clipped from V and 2 bases from J, the junction kept 4 bases outside the gene matches. The germline gives CDR1 SEHNR, CDR2 FQNEAQ (reference sequence).

The chain uses TRBV2 and TRBJ1-5; D is ambiguous. V lost 7 bases to trimming and J lost 4 bases, with 20 bases between them. This CDR3 has 16 residues. Germline-derived CDR1 and CDR2 are SNHLY and FYNNEI. The chain's CDR3 is CASKVVGTAGNQPQHF. The DNA for the CDR3 is TGTGCCAGCAAGGTCGTTGGTACAGCGGGGAATCAGCCCCAGCATTTT.

This chain joins TRBV10-3 and TRBJ1-4; D gene ambiguous. The CDR3 runs 16 residues. Trimming took 2 bases from V and 5 from J, leaving 15 bases between them. CDR1 ENHRY and CDR2 SYGVKD come from the germline V gene. In nucleotides, the CDR3 is TGTGCCATCAGTGAGGGACCACGGCGAGGAAATGAAAAACTGTTTTTT. It specifies CAISEGPRRGNEKLFF.

This rearrangement joins TRBV7-8 to TRBJ2-7; a possible D gene is TRBD2 (5 bases). In germline, CDR1 is SGHVS, CDR2 FQNEAQ. V lost 7 bases to trimming and J lost 4 bases, with 29 bases between them. The CDR3 extends over 18 amino acids. DNA for the CDR3: TGTGCCAGCACCCCGCCAAGGGCTAGCCCCGTCAGAGTGTACGAGCAGTACTTC. The encoded protein is CASTPPRASPVRVYEQYF.

This rearrangement joins TRBV9 to TRBJ2-1; 9 nucleotides agree with TRBD2. Trimming removed 4 bases from V and 2 bases from J; junction bases left unmatched: 4. There are 15 residues in the CDR3. Germline V gene sequence: CDR1 SGDLS, CDR2 YYNGEE. CDR3 sequence reads: CASSLSSGAYNEQFF. The CDR3 bases are TGTGCCAGCAGCCTTTCTAGCGGGGCCTACAATGAGCAGTTCTTC.

CDR3 sequence (DNA): TGTGCCAGCAGCCCACCCCTCCGCAGAGACACTGAAGCTTTCTTT. It codes for CASSPPLRRDTEAFF. V and J are TRBV7-9 and TRBJ1-1; no firm D call. The CDR3 loop spans 15 amino acids. V lost 5 bases and J lost 3, with 16 bases in between. Per the germline V gene, CDR1 is SEHNR and CDR2 is FQNEAQ (reference sequence).

The V gene is TRBV10-1, the J gene TRBJ2-7; D perhaps matches TRBD1 (6 bases). From germline, CDR1 is WNHNN and CDR2 SYGVQD (reference sequence). Trimming removed 6 bases from V and 6 bases from J, with 15 bases in between. The CDR3 spans 13 residues. CDR3 sequence (DNA): TGCGCCAGCAGCGCGGACAGCGCAGGCGAGCAGTACTTC. Translation: CASSADSAGEQYF.